The next 11 T cell receptor beta chains were all read from a single sample in a study of beta chain features in type 1 diabetes. What was sequenced were expressed TCRB transcripts, since all of the isolated RNA had been reverse transcribed. The method was immunoSEQ multiplex PCR; TCRdb's version includes in-frame clones alone and lacks a portion of them. The sample includes hundreds of thousands of clones, over 65% of them seen just once. What was sequenced was naive CD4+ T cells from blood. The source is a man aged 25 to 40 in good health.

The chain recombines TRBV29-1 with TRBJ2-1, with TRBD1 as a possible D gene (6 bases). CDR3 length equals 12 residues. Trimming stripped 6 bases from V and 3 bases from J, with 9 bases between. Looked up from germline, CDR1 is SQVTM and CDR2 is ANQGSEA. CDR3 in DNA: TGCAGCGTCCGACAGGACTACAATGAGCAGTTCTTC. It specifies CSVRQDYNEQFF.

This clone was observed once. This chain joins TRBV29-1 and TRBJ2-7, with a weak D call TRBD1 (6 bases). Looked up from germline, CDR1 is SQVTM and CDR2 is ANQGSEA. The V end lost 7 bases, the J end lost 7 bases, and 23 bases lay between the germline ends. The CDR3 is 14 residues long. The CDR3: CSAHNGLPQGEQYF. In DNA form, the CDR3 reads TGCAGCGCCCATAATGGACTCCCCCAGGGGGAGCAGTACTTC.

The chain links TRBV6-6 to TRBJ1-5, with TRBD1 matching over 8 bases. CDR3 size: 13 residues. The V gene's germline CDR1 is MNHNY and CDR2 SVGAGI (reference sequence). The trim removed 9 bases at V and 4 bases at J, leaving 5 bases unmatched. The chain's CDR3 is CASTDRGNQPQHF. As DNA, the CDR3 is TGTGCCAGTACAGACAGGGGTAATCAGCCCCAGCATTTT.

This chain connects TRBV30 to TRBJ2-6; tentatively, D is TRBD2 (5 bases). Trimming removed 2 bases from V and 1 base from J, with 12 bases in between. The CDR3 spans 16 residues. Per the germline V gene, CDR1 is GTSNPN and CDR2 is SVGIG (reference sequence). The CDR3 protein is CAWSLRVLSGANVLTF. In DNA, the CDR3 is TGTGCCTGGAGTTTGAGGGTGCTGTCTGGGGCCAACGTCCTGACTTTC.

This chain links TRBV5-4 with TRBJ2-3; 8 nucleotides align to TRBD2. This CDR3 region has 15 residues. V lost 1 base and J lost 4; bases outside the gene matches: 5. The germline V gene has CDR1 SGHNT and CDR2 YYREEE (reference sequence). Written as DNA, the CDR3 is TGTGCCAGCAGCTTGCAGCGGGGGAGGGCAGATACGCAGTATTTT. This translates into CASSLQRGRADTQYF.

Only a few counts were recorded for this clone. V and J are TRBV27 and TRBJ2-1; D perhaps matches TRBD2 (6 bases). Germline V gene lookup returns CDR1 MNHEY and CDR2 SMNVEV (reference sequence). The germline V and J ends were trimmed by 3 bases and 5 bases, with 11 bases remaining between them. The CDR3 is 14 amino acids. CDR3 sequence (DNA): TGTGCCAGCAGTTTCGGGACTCTCAACAATGAGCAGTTCTTC. It codes for CASSFGTLNNEQFF.

The chain employs TRBV28 and TRBJ2-1, with D unclear. Trimming took 2 bases from V and 9 from J, leaving 8 bases between them. The CDR3 spans 12 residues. Germline V CDR1 and CDR2: MDHEN, SYDVKM. Written as DNA, the CDR3 is TGTGCCAGCAGTTTAAAGGGTCGTGAGCAGTTCTTC. Translated, it gives CASSLKGREQFF. The whole variable domain, filled in from reference TRBV28 and TRBJ2-1, reads DVKVTQSSRYLVKRTGEKVFLECVQDMDHENMFWYRQDPGLGLRLIYFSYDVKMKEKGDIPEGYSVSREKKERFSLILESASTNQTSMYLCASSLKGREQFFGPGTRLTVL.

Worth noting for this clone: Other DNA sequences within the sample encode an identical CDR3. V gene TRBV30 combines with J gene TRBJ2-3; tentatively, D is TRBD1 or TRBD2 (5 bases each). Trimming pared 4 bases from V and 4 bases from J, leaving 9 bases between. The CDR3 covers 12 residues. Germline-derived CDR1 and CDR2 are GTSNPN and SVGIG (reference sequence). The CDR3 loop is CAWTGDADTQYF. The CDR3 region has the DNA TGTGCCTGGACCGGGGACGCAGATACGCAGTATTTT.

The chain uses TRBV29-1 and TRBJ2-3; no clear D. Germline lookup yields CDR1 SQVTM and CDR2 ANQGSEA. CDR3 length equals 13 residues. CDR3 region: CSYFLHHTDTQYF. The CDR3 nucleotides read TGCAGTTACTTTCTTCACCACACAGATACGCAGTATTTT.

This sequence joins TRBV27 and TRBJ2-7; D is unclear. V was trimmed by 7 bases and J by 3 bases, leaving 7 bases between them. The CDR3 is 11 amino acids. CDR1 MNHEY and CDR2 SMNVEV come from the germline V gene (reference sequence). The CDR3 loop is CASIPVYEQYF. The CDR3 DNA is TGTGCCAGCATCCCGGTCTACGAGCAGTACTTC.

This clone has a single count. V gene TRBV5-1 combines with J gene TRBJ2-3, with D perhaps TRBD2 (6 bases). V dropped 3 bases and J dropped 5 bases, with 7 bases sitting between them. The CDR3 sequence is 12 residues long. The germline gives CDR1 SGHRS, CDR2 YFSETQ. CDR3 sequence (DNA): TGCGCCAGCAGCTCAGCGGGAGATACGCAGTATTTT. Translating gives CASSSAGDTQYF. Using reference TRBV5-1 and TRBJ2-3 for the parts outside the CDR3, the full variable domain is KAGVTQTPRYLIKTRGQQVTLSCSPISGHRSVSWYQQTPGQGLQFLFEYFSETQRNKGNFPGRFSGRQFSNSRSEMNVSTLELGDSALYLCASSSAGDTQYFGPGTRLTVL.